This TCR beta chain was obtained from a study of cytomegalovirus exposure and HLA in healthy donors (dated by TCRdb to about 2017). Context from the whole study: An earlier analysis of some 600 of the donors reported approximately 280 Gb of sequence data and about 120 million unique TCR beta sequences obtained from some 200 million T cells. Class I and class II HLA loci were covered by the typing at four-digit resolution. Among almost 400 genotyped donors of the cohort, an average of around 240,000 unique TCR beta nucleotide sequences were sequenced per donor, about a sixth of them non-productive. Four or five DR-DQ haplotypes were handled as single units for association and clustering because linkage in the cohort was strong. To decide whether each TCR beta V gene segment behaved as functional or pseudogenic, an earlier analysis of approximately 590 of the donors relied on high-throughput TCR beta sequencing. Besides the first cohort of around 670 subjects, a separate validation cohort made up of 120 different subjects was used. Donor age, sex, ethnicity and CMV serostatus were collected together with the repertoire data. Using immunosequencing, the study profiled T cell repertoires from about 650 subjects and related those repertoires to cytomegalovirus serostatus. To predict cytomegalovirus infection status, the study combined high-throughput TCR immunosequencing, statistical association of individual TCRs with disease status, and machine learning. Of the approximately 400 genotyped donors, more than 75% were placed in the genetic ancestry cluster associated with self-reported Caucasian donors. Rather than using new phenotypic data, the later analysis identified candidate immune exposures from TCR beta sequences and from how often those sequences occurred across donors. Every discovery cohort repertoire had been produced on one sequencing platform. A later genetic analysis took genome-wide SNP genotypes for about 65% of the 666 donors and used that subset as a discovery cohort. An early release that covered several hundred HLA-typed donors contained approximately 300 gigabases of sequencing data and 85 million to 100 million unique TCR sequences. A later analysis re-analyzed previously published TCR beta repertoires from 550 to 700 donors and added high-resolution HLA genotyping to study TCR occurrence patterns. The number of typed donors differed by locus: 629-630 for A, B, C, DRB1 and DQB1; some 500 for DQA1; approximately 600 for DPA1; and some 450 for DPB1. The study was designed to test whether signatures of past pathogen exposure could be identified by cataloging public T cell receptors.

The CDR3, from cysteine to phenylalanine, totals 18 residues. Only the CDR3 portion is preserved as DNA: 54 bases, with reading frame beginning at the first base. Per the germline V gene (reference sequence), MNHEY is the CDR1 and SMNVEV is the CDR2. Trimming removed 5 bases from V and 3 bases from J; the gene matches leave 17 bases unexplained. Overall study outcomes, separate from this receptor: Some IMGT-functional V segments, including TRBV6-2 and TRBV6-3, could not be told apart with the 87-base-pair reads, so those segments were excluded. In a later genetic analysis, fewer N-insertions in productive TCRs were reported among donors in an Asian-associated ancestry cluster than the roughly 640-donor mean. This cohort had only TCR beta chains sequenced, and the lack of alpha or paired-chain data limited which features could be detected. The classifier was reported to diagnose cytomegalovirus status with high specificity and sensitivity in both the original and validation cohorts. Because counts were too low, about 15 rarely observed V segments, including chromosome 9 orphons, were left out of the earlier analysis of approximately 580 of the donors. Immune exposure information for the cohort was limited to CMV serostatus. A total of roughly 160 TCR beta chains were listed by the study as associated with cytomegalovirus. An earlier analysis of approximately 590 of the donors showed that most TCR beta V segments appeared in productive rearrangements either about 87% or about 30% of the time, which broadly matched IMGT annotations. A cluster of highly shared sequence variants was judged likely to represent a technical artifact of the sequencing pipeline. At a false discovery rate of 0.05, a later analysis linked 16,951 TCR beta sequences to specific HLA alleles. In a later analysis, HLA-associated TCR beta chains were found to be more clonally expanded and to have lower generation probabilities than equally common non-associated chains. Roughly uniform sequencing depth across donors was assumed in presence/absence analyses, although this assumption may not hold. Linkage disequilibrium might explain the correlated functional status among segregating V segments, but an unknown experimental factor could not be ruled out. When HLA alleles, especially DR and DQ, strongly co-occurred, attributing TCR associations to individual alleles was difficult. A later analysis reported that several top co-occurrence clusters appeared linked to parvovirus B19, influenza, CMV and Epstein-Barr virus. Because some donors lacked HLA typing at each locus, the association tests relied only on the typed subset. In a later analysis, most CMV-associated TCR beta chains were found to appear HLA-restricted, with HLA associations seemingly driven largely by CMV exposure. According to a later analysis, TCR association rates differed among HLA loci, with DRB1 alleles showing the most associated TCRs and HLA-C alleles showing the fewest. In vitro tests confirmed that a few of the cytomegalovirus-associated TCR beta chains recognize cytomegalovirus antigens. While some public TCRs were present in many individuals, most TCR sequences turned up only very rarely across donors. The authors suggested that the approach could potentially be generalized to other disease states and immunological phenotypes. A further reported finding was that TCR beta sequences accurately predicted the HLA-A and HLA-B alleles for most subjects in the first cohort. A later genetic analysis associated a missense DCLRE1C variant with V-gene and J-gene trimming of TCR beta chains, and an independent cohort replicated the association.

In total, roughly 670 healthy bone marrow donors made up the cohort. All cohort members were sampled while nominally healthy, although unrecorded immune exposures were likely present. The donor was CMV seronegative and was included in the group of hundreds of seronegative cohort members. Every donor gave a peripheral blood sample, and the peripheral blood mononuclear cells from that sample were used for TCR beta sequencing. The Qiagen DNeasy Blood Extraction Kit was used to extract genomic DNA from the blood cell samples. As for this clone: There is no known antigen for this receptor. No much larger clone is present one base from it, and per-base qualities are unavailable.

Library preparation employed the immunoSEQ multiplex PCR assay. For the multiplex PCR, a mixture combining 60 forward primers for TCR Vbeta segments and 13 reverse primers for TCR Jbeta segments was used. A multiplex PCR assay on genomic DNA amplified the CDR3 region of rearranged TCR beta genes. Amplified TCR beta libraries were sequenced as 87-base-pair reads on the Illumina HiSeq System. The source study handled its data this way. Across the 500 to 750 repertoires, a later analysis counted approximately 75 million unique TCR beta chains, some 11 million of which were shared by at least two donors. A nearest-neighbor algorithm error-corrected the raw reads and collapsed the reads into unique sequences, merging closely related sequences to remove PCR and sequencing errors. CDR3 sequences were aligned to IMGT reference sequences to assign V, D and J gene segments. For a sequence to be retained, at least a six-nucleotide match to both a V gene segment and a J gene segment was required. Rearrangements were classified as productive when the CDR3 lacked stop codons and remained in frame with V and J, and all other rearrangements were classified as non-productive. Following IMGT convention, CDR3 was defined as the stretch from the second conserved V-encoded cysteine up to the conserved J-encoded phenylalanine. The earlier analysis of 550 to 650 of the donors excluded any sequence lacking an unambiguous match to a single V gene segment. An earlier analysis of a few hundred of the donors classified V segments as functional when productive rearrangements were above 56.7% and as segregating when the standard deviation between donors was above 5%. To diagnose cytomegalovirus status from the catalog of TCR beta chain sequences, a statistical classification framework was built. In a later analysis, TCR nucleotide sequences were compared against IMGT/GENE-DB human TR gene sequences so that V and J genes could be assigned. A later analysis assigned CDR3 sequences and most-parsimonious VDJ recombination scenarios with the TCRdist pipeline. In a later analysis, every TCR beta chain was defined by the combination of its CDR3 amino acid sequence and its V-gene family, and reads without a unique V-gene family were dropped. A later analysis removed 500 to 650 highly shared, low-generation-probability nucleotide sequences to deal with suspected cross-contamination and a sequencing artifact. A later analysis calculated a clonal expansion index for each public chain from normalized within-repertoire ranks of inferred template counts. In a later analysis, generation probabilities were computed using a VDJ recombination model fitted to out-of-frame rearrangements, and the results were checked against IGoR. A later analysis scored TCR-TCR, TCR-HLA and TCR-CMV co-occurrence with hypergeometric tests, applying a repertoire-size bias correction to TCR pairs. To estimate false discovery rates, a later analysis permuted the HLA or CMV assignments 20 times. A later analysis grouped co-occurring TCRs with DBSCAN, adding TCRdist sequence similarity when clustering within HLA-allele-positive subsets. For co-occurrence clustering, repertoires with fewer than 30,000 or more than 120,000 public chains were excluded, along with a handful of repertoires with anomalous nucleotide sharing. TCRdb re-hosts the immuneACCESS table, in-frame sequences only. Its copies lack some clones; in the studies checked, an unresolved V gene accounts for under half of them, and the cause for the rest is not known. The V and J calls and the clone size are those of that table, but D and trimming were determined from the DNA. The sample includes around 67,000 clones, with 55% to 65% observed a single time. The ten largest clones take up over 2.5% of the sample.

The sequenced sample was PBMCs. The rearrangement joined TRBV27 to TRBJ2-5, with 8 middle bases fitting TRBD1. The sequence derives from a woman in her forties or fifties in good health and CMV-seronegative. The DNA reads as follows: TGTGCCAGCAGTCCGAGGGGGTATGTGACAGGGGCCAAAGAGACCCAGTACTTC. Its amino acids are CASSPRGYVTGAKETQYF.